A selection of T cell receptor beta chains follows, all from one sample in a study of cytomegalovirus exposure and HLA in healthy donors. The repertoire was sequenced with immunoSEQ multiplex PCR; TCRdb's copy has only in-frame clones and lacks some. The repertoire has about 200,000 clones, approximately 85% of them found once; the top ten carry 6.5%. Input material: PBMCs. The receptors shown here come from a woman aged 50 to 65 in good health and CMV-seropositive. Both conserved end residues are part of each CDR3. The order of the fields is CDR3 DNA, CDR3 protein, J gene, V gene, D gene, clone size. The D gene is left open where the match is weak. Not all rows give a size; the values are once, few, many and, for expanded clones, a class.

cdr3_nt: TGTGCCAGCAGCCAGGACAGCGTTTCCTACAATGAGCAGTTCTTC
cdr3_aa: CASSQDSVSYNEQFF
j_call: TRBJ2-1
v_call: TRBV11-3
d_call: -
clone_size: once

cdr3_nt: TGTGCCAGCAGATCTAGCGGGGAAACAGATACGCAGTATTTT
cdr3_aa: CASRSSGETDTQYF
j_call: TRBJ2-3
v_call: TRBV28
d_call: TRBD2
clone_size: once

cdr3_nt: TGTGCCAGCAGCCGAGCCCAGGGACTAGGGGGGACAGATACGCAGTATTTT
cdr3_aa: CASSRAQGLGGTDTQYF
j_call: TRBJ2-3
v_call: TRBV7-2
d_call: TRBD2
clone_size: once

cdr3_nt: TGTGCCAGCTCACCAGCTCCCGGCACCGGGGAGCTGTTTTTT
cdr3_aa: CASSPAPGTGELFF
j_call: TRBJ2-2
v_call: TRBV18
d_call: -
clone_size: -

cdr3_nt: TGTGCCACCAGCAGAGGGGCAGGCGTTAATGAAAAACTGTTTTTT
cdr3_aa: CATSRGAGVNEKLFF
j_call: TRBJ1-4
v_call: TRBV15
d_call: -
clone_size: -

cdr3_nt: TGCGCCAGCACCTTCGGGGGGGGCGACCAAGAGCAGTTCTTC
cdr3_aa: CASTFGGGDQEQFF
j_call: TRBJ2-1
v_call: TRBV10-2
d_call: TRBD2
clone_size: -

cdr3_nt: TGTGCCAGCAGAGCAGGGACAAGCAATCAGCCCCAGCATTTT
cdr3_aa: CASRAGTSNQPQHF
j_call: TRBJ1-5
v_call: TRBV2
d_call: -
clone_size: -

cdr3_nt: TGTGCCAGCAGTTTATTCGTCAGGGCCAAGAACACTGAAGCTTTCTTT
cdr3_aa: CASSLFVRAKNTEAFF
j_call: TRBJ1-1
v_call: TRBV27
d_call: -
clone_size: once

cdr3_nt: TGTGCCAGTAGTCAATCTAGCGGGGAGCTGTTTTTT
cdr3_aa: CASSQSSGELFF
j_call: TRBJ2-2
v_call: TRBV19
d_call: -
clone_size: -

cdr3_nt: TGTGCCAGCAGAGATGGACTAGCGGGAGGGATCCCCCCTCTTTATTTT
cdr3_aa: CASRDGLAGGIPPLYF
j_call: TRBJ2-3
v_call: TRBV2
d_call: TRBD2
clone_size: -

cdr3_nt: TGTGCCAGCAGGGCAAGCGGCTGGGCTACGCAGTATTTT
cdr3_aa: CASRASGWATQYF
j_call: TRBJ2-3
v_call: TRBV25-1
d_call: -
clone_size: -

cdr3_nt: TGTGCCAGCAGTGCCGGGACAGGGGGCAGGGAGACCCAGTACTTC
cdr3_aa: CASSAGTGGRETQYF
j_call: TRBJ2-5
v_call: TRBV25-1
d_call: TRBD1
clone_size: once

cdr3_nt: TGTGCCAGCAGGTCCAGCGGGGGCGAGACCCAGTACTTC
cdr3_aa: CASRSSGGETQYF
j_call: TRBJ2-5
v_call: TRBV6-1
d_call: TRBD2
clone_size: -

cdr3_nt: TGCGCCAGCAGCTGGATAGCGGGGGCCGACGAGCAGTACTTC
cdr3_aa: CASSWIAGADEQYF
j_call: TRBJ2-7
v_call: TRBV5-1
d_call: TRBD2
clone_size: -